This TCR beta chain was documented in a study of tumor-infiltrating lymphocytes in primary liver carcinoma. The overall study: Tumor staging was T1-T3 N0M0; sizes spanned 4.2 to 10 cm across. Sample yields of productive TCRbeta reads, ranging from roughly 3.5 to 7.13 million, were similar across tissue types.

CDR3 length: 11 residues. Trimming left V 6 bases short and J 8 bases short, with 13 bases between. The germline CDR1 and CDR2 sequences are GTSNPN and SVGIG (reference sequence). From 450 to 550 ng total RNA, TCR beta cDNA was generated with a primer in the constant region. Each TCR beta library was derived from three nested multiplex PCR rounds that employed slightly modified ARM-PCR. TRBV1-TRBV30 forward primers and a C-beta reverse primer were used in the first two PCR rounds, which each ran for around 11 cycles. TCRdb analysed the multiplex PCR reads with MiXCR anew, one entry per CDR3 protein. Among 300,000 to 400,000 distinct CDR3 sequences listed, around three fifths were seen once. Germline DNA was also extracted, and blood RNA derived from unsorted whole blood. Chronic HBV infection, which was untreated, was present in the patients.

The sequenced sample consisted of peripheral blood. The chain has TRBV30 and TRBJ1-2; TRBD1 might be the D (5 bases). The sequence was collected from a man aged 40-49 years with primary liver carcinoma and hepatitis B virus infection. CDR3 in DNA: TGTGCCTGTCCGGCGGGGGACGGCTACACCTTC. Its protein product is CACPAGDGYTF.